The next 18 T cell receptor beta chains were all read from a single sample in a study of vaccination and CD4 T cells after COVID-19 (dated by TCRdb to between 2020 and 2023). These receptors' targets are unknown. The receptor library was made with PCR. Sequencing used an Illumina iSeq 100. DNA from cultured CD4+ T cells was subjected to TCR sequencing with the Oncomine TCR Beta short-read assay at the Johns Hopkins FTIC core. TCRdb reprocessing: public reads trimmed at Q25 with fastp, clones called with MiXCR, in-frame beta chains kept. Identical CDR3 proteins give one entry, which carries the most common genes and DNA. This sample is represented by fewer than 9,500 distinct CDR3 sequences; roughly 56% of them were singletons. About half of the sample belongs to the ten largest clones. The sample's treatment or condition label is to be understood as: roughly ten-day PBMC culture with coronavirus spike peptide pools or control peptides (ViraFEST assay).

The specimen was CD4+ T cells from blood, cultured in vitro. These receptors all come from a human donor who had recovered from COVID-19.

The rearrangement uses TRBV7-2 and TRBJ2-5; D could derive from TRBD1 or TRBD2 (5 bases each). The CDR3 loop spans 16 amino acids. Germline CDR1 is SGHTA and CDR2 is FQGNSA. Trimming removed 1 base at V and 4 bases at J, with 16 bases between. The CDR3 DNA reads as TGTGCCAGCAGCTTAGTTGGCCGAGGGGTTGGAGAGACCCAGTACTTC. This translates into CASSLVGRGVGETQYF.

This chain connects TRBV30 to TRBJ1-2; weak D call: TRBD1 (6 bases). The CDR3 extends over 14 amino acids. The V gene's germline CDR1 is GTSNPN and CDR2 SVGIG (reference sequence). V lost 3 bases to trimming and J lost 4 bases, with 15 bases between them. The CDR3 region is CAWSIGGGSYGYTF. The CDR3 bases are TGTGCCTGGAGCATAGGGGGGGGGAGCTATGGCTACACCTTC. The entire variable domain, with the rest obtained from reference TRBV30 and TRBJ1-2, is as follows: SQTIHQWPATLVQPVGSPLSLECTVEGTSNPNLYWYRQAAGRGLQLLFYSVGIGQISSEVPQNLSASRPQDRQFILSSKKLLLSDSGFYLCAWSIGGGSYGYTFGSGTRLTVV.

The chain has TRBV5-4 and TRBJ1-2, with 8 bases identical to TRBD1. In germline, CDR1 is SGHNT, CDR2 YYREEE (reference sequence). The CDR3 length is 13 residues. V trimming: 3 bases; J trimming: 6 bases; junction bases outside the gene matches: 4. The CDR3 reads CASSSDRGDGYTF. The CDR3, as DNA: TGTGCCAGCAGCTCTGACAGGGGCGATGGCTACACCTTC.

J is TRBJ1-2 and V is TRBV27, with TRBD1 matching 7 bases. CDR1 MNHEY and CDR2 SMNVEV come from the germline V gene (reference sequence). The junction had 7 bases not matched to a gene; V was cut back by 7 bases and J by 2 bases. The CDR3 is 14 residues long. The CDR3 here is CASTQTGYNYGYTF. The CDR3 DNA sequence: TGTGCCAGCACCCAGACAGGGTACAACTATGGCTACACCTTC.

The chain recombines TRBV7-9 with TRBJ1-1, with D tentatively TRBD1 (5 bases). The germline V and J ends were trimmed by 10 bases and 0 bases, with 12 bases remaining between them. The germline gives CDR1 SEHNR, CDR2 FQNEAQ (reference sequence). This CDR3 has 13 amino acids. The CDR3 here is CAIGRGMNTEAFF. CDR3 nucleotide sequence: TGTGCCATCGGTCGGGGGATGAACACTGAAGCTTTCTTT. Using reference TRBV7-9 and TRBJ1-1 for the parts outside the CDR3, the full variable domain is DTGVSQNPRHKITKRGQNVTFRCDPISEHNRLYWYRQTLGQGPEFLTYFQNEAQLEKSRLLSDRFSAERPKGSFSTLEIQRTEQGDSAMYLCAIGRGMNTEAFFGQGTRLTVV.

The chain links TRBV19 to TRBJ2-7, with 9 bases aligning to TRBD2. Germline assignment: CDR1 LNHDA and CDR2 SQIVND (reference sequence). The CDR3 has 15 residues. The trim removed 3 bases at V and 1 base at J, leaving 4 bases unmatched. CDR3 protein: CASSIMTSGSYEQYF. The CDR3 nucleotides read TGTGCCAGTAGTATCATGACTAGCGGATCCTACGAGCAGTACTTC.

The chain links TRBV30 to TRBJ2-1, with D perhaps TRBD2 (5 bases). The CDR3 is 14 residues long. From germline, CDR1 is GTSNPN and CDR2 SVGIG (reference sequence). Trimming removed 4 bases at V and 5 bases at J, with 15 bases between. Here the CDR3 DNA reads TGTGCCTGGAACGGACGGGGATTAGACAATGAGCAGTTCTTC. Residues: CAWNGRGLDNEQFF.

The chain combines TRBV5-6 with TRBJ1-3, with D perhaps matching TRBD1 (6 bases). V lost 2 bases, J lost 2 bases, and 11 bases lay in between. The CDR3 has 15 amino acids. The germline V gene encodes CDR1 SGHDT and CDR2 YYEEEE. This CDR3 reads CASSFRGLAGNTIYF. As DNA, the CDR3 is TGTGCCAGCAGCTTCAGGGGTTTAGCTGGAAACACCATATATTTT.

A few counts support this clonotype. The chain joins TRBV5-5 to TRBJ1-2; 7 bases are a match to TRBD1. Germline lookup yields CDR1 SGHKS and CDR2 YYEKEE (reference sequence). The ends lost 3 bases at V and 4 bases at J; junction bases unmatched: 3. The CDR3 has 13 residues. The CDR3 sequence is CASSSGTAYGYTF. The CDR3 nucleotides read TGTGCCAGCAGCTCCGGGACAGCCTATGGCTACACCTTC.

This clonotype was seen just once. Its ends do not fully match the called genes, so a read error is possible. The chain is built from TRBV6-1 and TRBJ1-6; TRBD1 matches at 12 bases. The CDR3 has 20 residues. From germline, CDR1 is MNHNS and CDR2 SASEGT. The CDR3 loop reads CASSPFPGTGGYSYNSPHHF. The CDR3 DNA reads TGTGCCAGCAGTCCTTTTCCCGGGACAGGGGGCTACTCCTATAATTCACCCCACCACTTT.

V is TRBV9 and J is TRBJ2-5; TRBD2 matches at 10 bases. The CDR3 contains 16 residues. V was clipped by 0 bases and J by 5 bases; unmatched bases: 7. In germline, CDR1 is SGDLS, CDR2 YYNGEE. The CDR3 sequence is CASSVGAAGGAETQYF. The CDR3 coding sequence is TGTGCCAGCAGCGTAGGGGCAGCGGGGGGGGCCGAGACCCAGTACTTC. The entire variable domain, with the rest obtained from reference TRBV9 and TRBJ2-5, is as follows: DSGVTQTPKHLITATGQRVTLRCSPRSGDLSVYWYQQSLDQGLQFLIQYYNGEERAKGNILERFSAQQFPDLHSELNLSSLELGDSALYFCASSVGAAGGAETQYFGPGTRLLVL.

The V and J genes are TRBV5-1 and TRBJ1-1, with 10 bases identical to TRBD1. This CDR3 is 18 amino acids long. The germline CDR1 and CDR2 sequences are SGHRS and YFSETQ. V lost 1 base and J lost 0; bases outside the gene matches: 9. Written as DNA, the CDR3 is TGCGCCAGCAGCTTGTTCATATCTGGACAGGGGGTGAACACTGAAGCTTTCTTT. Translated: CASSLFISGQGVNTEAFF.

The V call is TRBV2, the J call TRBJ1-2, with D perhaps matching TRBD1 (6 bases). Germline values: CDR1 SNHLY, CDR2 FYNNEI. There are 14 residues in the CDR3. Trimming took 3 bases from V and 7 from J, leaving 15 bases between them. DNA for the CDR3: TGTGCCAGCAGTGATGTGGGGGGCCGGGGTGGCTACACCTTC. As protein: CASSDVGGRGGYTF.

V gene TRBV24-1 combines with J gene TRBJ2-1; D possibly matches TRBD1 or TRBD2 (5 bases each). Trimming stripped 6 bases from V and 2 bases from J, with 13 bases between. The CDR3 extends over 15 amino acids. Germline V CDR1 and CDR2: KGHDR, SFDVKD. CDR3 protein: CATSWGKGPYNEQFF. The DNA of the CDR3 is TGTGCCACCAGTTGGGGGAAGGGCCCCTACAATGAGCAGTTCTTC.

V is TRBV27 and J is TRBJ1-1; no reliable D call. V gave up 9 bases and J gave up 6 bases, with 17 bases separating them. The CDR3 totals 13 residues. The V gene's germline CDR1 is MNHEY and CDR2 SMNVEV (reference sequence). This CDR3 is CARPRVGMPEAFF. The CDR3 nucleotides are TGTGCCAGGCCTCGGGTGGGGATGCCTGAAGCTTTCTTT.

The V gene is TRBV5-1, the J gene TRBJ2-3; D gene uncertain. The CDR3 extends over 12 amino acids. CDR1 SGHRS and CDR2 YFSETQ come from the germline V gene. The V gene lost 2 bases and the J gene lost 6 bases, with 7 bases spanning the gap. Here the CDR3 DNA reads TGCGCCAGCAGCTTCGGGTATGATACGCAGTATTTT. This encodes CASSFGYDTQYF.

This chain uses TRBV4-1 with TRBJ2-7, with D maybe TRBD1 (7 bases). V lost 5 bases and J lost 1, with 15 bases in between. Germline V lookup: CDR1 MGHRA, CDR2 YSYEKL. The CDR3 is made up of 15 amino acids. As DNA, the CDR3 is TGCGCCAGCAGCTCCCAGACAGGGAGGTCCTACGAGCAGTACTTC. The encoded protein is CASSSQTGRSYEQYF.

This clonotype has more than one count but fewer than ten. The chain is built from TRBV5-4 and TRBJ1-2; D unclear. V lost 0 bases and J 2 bases, leaving 8 bases between the germline ends. The CDR3 totals 14 residues. The germline V gene encodes CDR1 SGHNT and CDR2 YYREEE (reference sequence). The CDR3 sequence: CASSLARENYGYTF. The CDR3 DNA reads TGTGCCAGCAGCTTGGCTAGGGAAAACTATGGCTACACCTTC.